Sequencing of this T cell receptor (beta chain) was carried out in a study of OX40 agonist ivuxolimab in advanced cancers. TCRdb keeps only in-frame clones here, not all; method: immunoSEQ multiplex PCR. In the table there are approximately 65,000 clones, roughly 86% of which are singletons. The CDR3 loop spans 17 amino acids. Looked up from germline, CDR1 is MNHEY and CDR2 is SMNVEV (reference sequence). V lost 5 bases, J lost 4 bases, and 11 bases stayed unmatched. The sample was CD4+ or CD8+ T cells sorted from blood, taken in a trial of the OX40 agonist ivuxolimab. The chain employs TRBV27 and TRBJ2-2, with 9 bases matching TRBD1. The source of this sequence is an adult with an advanced solid tumor such as melanoma, head and neck, liver or kidney cancer. CDR3 in amino acids: CASSVEGQGIGTGELFF. CDR3 nucleotides: TGTGCCAGCAGTGTCGAGGGACAGGGTATAGGCACCGGGGAGCTGTTTTTT.